The following is a TCR beta chain sequence with its context. Original processing methods: Nucleated cell counts were estimated from reference gene primer amplification. The assay was immunoSEQ multiplex PCR, and TCRdb's table has in-frame clones only and misses some. The DNA was the basis for D and trimming; V, J and clone size are from that table. Here the sample spans about 78,000 clones, more than 75% being singletons. Trimming took 0 bases from V and 6 from J, leaving 15 bases between them. Germline values: CDR1 GTSNPN, CDR2 SVGIG (reference sequence). CDR3 length: 14 amino acids. This entry comes from a study of blood T cell repertoires in COVID-19.

The source is a middle-aged man with active or convalescent COVID-19. The chain joins TRBV30 to TRBJ2-7, with D possibly matching TRBD1 (5 bases). Sequences were obtained from peripheral blood. As DNA, the CDR3 is TGTGCCTGGAGTGTACCCCAGGGTATAGGCGAGCAGTACTTC. Translated, it gives CAWSVPQGIGEQYF. The complete variable domain, with remaining parts taken from reference TRBV30 and TRBJ2-7, reads SQTIHQWPATLVQPVGSPLSLECTVEGTSNPNLYWYRQAAGRGLQLLFYSVGIGQISSEVPQNLSASRPQDRQFILSSKKLLLSDSGFYLCAWSVPQGIGEQYFGPGTRLTVT.